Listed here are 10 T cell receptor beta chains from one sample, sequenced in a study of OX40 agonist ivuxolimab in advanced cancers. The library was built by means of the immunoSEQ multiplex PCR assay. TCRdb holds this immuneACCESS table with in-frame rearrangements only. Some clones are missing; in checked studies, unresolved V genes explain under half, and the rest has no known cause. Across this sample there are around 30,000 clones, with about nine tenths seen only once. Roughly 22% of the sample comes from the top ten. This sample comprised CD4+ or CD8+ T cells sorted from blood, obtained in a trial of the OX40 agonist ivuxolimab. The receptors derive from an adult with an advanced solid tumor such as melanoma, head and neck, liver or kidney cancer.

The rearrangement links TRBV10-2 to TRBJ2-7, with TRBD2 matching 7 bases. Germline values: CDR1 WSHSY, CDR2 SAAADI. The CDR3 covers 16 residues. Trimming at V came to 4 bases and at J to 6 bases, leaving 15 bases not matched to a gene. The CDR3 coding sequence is TGCGCCAGCAGTGCCCACACTGGGGCGGGAGTAAGCGAGCAGTACTTC. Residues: CASSAHTGAGVSEQYF.

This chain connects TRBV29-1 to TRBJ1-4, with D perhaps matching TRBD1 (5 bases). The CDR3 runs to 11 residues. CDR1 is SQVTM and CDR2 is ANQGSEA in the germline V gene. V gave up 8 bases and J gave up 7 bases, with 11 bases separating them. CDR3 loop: CSFQGGEKLFF. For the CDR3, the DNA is TGCAGCTTTCAGGGCGGTGAAAAACTGTTTTTT.

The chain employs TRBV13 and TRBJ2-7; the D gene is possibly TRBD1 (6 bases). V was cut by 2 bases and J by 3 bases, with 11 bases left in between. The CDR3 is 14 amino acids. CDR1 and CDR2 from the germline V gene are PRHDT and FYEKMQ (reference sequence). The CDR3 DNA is TGTGCCAGCAGCTTAAGTAACAGGGTCTACGAGCAGTACTTC. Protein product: CASSLSNRVYEQYF. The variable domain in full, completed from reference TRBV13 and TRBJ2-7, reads AAGVIQSPRHLIKEKRETATLKCYPIPRHDTVYWYQQGPGQDPQFLISFYEKMQSDKGSIPDRFSAQQFSDYHSELNMSSLELGDSALYFCASSLSNRVYEQYFGPGTRLTVT.

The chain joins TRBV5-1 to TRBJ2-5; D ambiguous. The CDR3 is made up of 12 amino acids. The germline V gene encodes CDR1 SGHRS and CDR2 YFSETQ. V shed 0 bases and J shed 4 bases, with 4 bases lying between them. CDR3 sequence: CASSLGAETQYF. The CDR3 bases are TGCGCCAGCAGCTTGGGAGCAGAGACCCAGTACTTC.

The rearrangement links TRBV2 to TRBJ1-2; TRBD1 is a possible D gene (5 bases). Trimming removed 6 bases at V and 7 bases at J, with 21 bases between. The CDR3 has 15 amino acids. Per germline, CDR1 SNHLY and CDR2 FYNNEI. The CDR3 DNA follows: TGTGCCAGCAGAATTGGACAAGGGCCCCCCTCTGGCTACACCTTC. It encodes CASRIGQGPPSGYTF.

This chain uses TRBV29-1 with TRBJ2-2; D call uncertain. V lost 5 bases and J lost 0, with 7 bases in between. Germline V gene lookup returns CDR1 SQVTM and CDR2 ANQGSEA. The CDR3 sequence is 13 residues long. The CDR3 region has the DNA TGCAGCGTTATTCCGCCGAACACCGGGGAGCTGTTTTTT. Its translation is CSVIPPNTGELFF.

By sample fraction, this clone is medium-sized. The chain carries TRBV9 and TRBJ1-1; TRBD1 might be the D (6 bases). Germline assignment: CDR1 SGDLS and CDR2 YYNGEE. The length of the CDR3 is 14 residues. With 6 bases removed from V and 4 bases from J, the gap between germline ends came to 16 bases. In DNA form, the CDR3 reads TGTGCCAGCACACCAGGGGATAAGGGCACTGAAGCTTTCTTT. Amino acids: CASTPGDKGTEAFF.

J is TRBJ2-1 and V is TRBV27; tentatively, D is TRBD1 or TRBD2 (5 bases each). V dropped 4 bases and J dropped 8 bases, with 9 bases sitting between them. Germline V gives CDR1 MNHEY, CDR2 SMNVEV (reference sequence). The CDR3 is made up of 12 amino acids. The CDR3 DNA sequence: TGTGCCAGCAGTTGGGGACGCCATGAGCAGTTCTTC. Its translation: CASSWGRHEQFF.

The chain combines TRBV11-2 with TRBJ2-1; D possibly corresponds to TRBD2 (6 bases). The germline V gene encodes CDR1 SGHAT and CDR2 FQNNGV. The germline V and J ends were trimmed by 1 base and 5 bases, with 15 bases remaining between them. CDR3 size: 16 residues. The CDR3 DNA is TGTGCCAGCAGCTTAGGCTGGAATAGCGGTCACAATGAGCAGTTCTTC. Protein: CASSLGWNSGHNEQFF.

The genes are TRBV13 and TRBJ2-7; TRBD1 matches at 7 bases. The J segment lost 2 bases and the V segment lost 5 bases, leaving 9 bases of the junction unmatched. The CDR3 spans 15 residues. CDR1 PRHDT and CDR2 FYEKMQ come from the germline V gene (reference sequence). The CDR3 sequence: CASSAPTGLAYEQYF. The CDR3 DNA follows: TGTGCCAGCAGCGCCCCGACAGGGTTAGCCTACGAGCAGTACTTC.